Shown below are 21 T cell receptor beta chains from a single sample sequenced in a study of blood T cell repertoires in COVID-19. The data were produced by immunoSEQ multiplex PCR, yet TCRdb's version contains in-frame clones alone and is incomplete. Among 150,000 to 200,000 clones, 85% to 90% were seen once, and the ten largest hold around an eighth. Sequencing was carried out using peripheral blood. These receptor sequences come from a woman between 65 and 79 years old with COVID-19, enrolled during active disease.

This clone was seen just once. The CDR3 region is CASQGSGSSYNEQFF. The CDR3 DNA sequence: TGTGCCAGCCAAGGGAGCGGGAGCTCCTACAATGAGCAGTTCTTC. The chain has TRBV28 and TRBJ2-1; TRBD2 matches at 8 bases. The germline gives CDR1 MDHEN, CDR2 SYDVKM. The length of the CDR3 is 15 residues. J was trimmed by 0 bases and V by 8 bases; bases with no gene match: 6. The entire variable domain, with the rest obtained from reference TRBV28 and TRBJ2-1, is as follows: DVKVTQSSRYLVKRTGEKVFLECVQDMDHENMFWYRQDPGLGLRLIYFSYDVKMKEKGDIPEGYSVSREKKERFSLILESASTNQTSMYLCASQGSGSSYNEQFFGPGTRLTVL.

The chain carries TRBV5-6 and TRBJ2-4; D is possibly TRBD1 (6 bases). V was cut by 2 bases and J by 0 bases, with 12 bases left in between. Germline-derived CDR1 and CDR2 are SGHDT and YYEEEE. This CDR3 spans 16 amino acids. For the CDR3, the DNA is TGTGCCAGCAGCTTTGGTGACAGGATAGCCAAAAACATTCAGTACTTC. Protein: CASSFGDRIAKNIQYF.

This chain connects TRBV30 to TRBJ1-4; perhaps TRBD1 as D (5 bases). This CDR3 comprises 14 residues. Between the trimmed V and J ends, which lost 8 bases and 2 bases, there was a span of 15 bases. Looked up from germline, CDR1 is GTSNPN and CDR2 is SVGIG (reference sequence). The CDR3 sequence: CARSGGRTNEKLFF. CDR3 nucleotide sequence: TGTGCCCGTTCGGGGGGAAGGACTAATGAAAAACTGTTTTTT.

The chain recombines TRBV20-1 with TRBJ1-1; D is unresolved. Germline V lookup: CDR1 DFQATT, CDR2 SNEGSKA (reference sequence). The CDR3 length is 11 residues. The V end lost 3 bases, the J end lost 9 bases, and 11 bases lay between the germline ends. The CDR3 DNA is TGCAGTGCTAGTTCACAGAAAAAAGCTTTCTTT. Translated: CSASSQKKAFF.

This sequence joins TRBV19 and TRBJ2-3; TRBD2 matches at 14 bases. The CDR3 is 15 amino acids. The trim removed 3 bases at V and 4 bases at J, leaving 0 bases unmatched. CDR1 and CDR2 from the germline V gene are LNHDA and SQIVND (reference sequence). The CDR3 coding sequence is TGTGCCAGTAGTATGGGACTAGCGGGAGCAGATACGCAGTATTTT. This codes for CASSMGLAGADTQYF. Drawing the rest from reference TRBV19 and TRBJ2-3, the complete variable domain is DGGITQSPKYLFRKEGQNVTLSCEQNLNHDAMYWYRQDPGQGLRLIYYSQIVNDFQKGDIAEGYSVSREKKESFPLTVTSAQKNPTAFYLCASSMGLAGADTQYFGPGTRLTVL.

The chain links TRBV30 to TRBJ2-3, with TRBD2 identical over 11 bases. V lost 0 bases and J lost 4; bases outside the gene matches: 6. Germline lookup yields CDR1 GTSNPN and CDR2 SVGIG (reference sequence). There are 16 residues in the CDR3. As DNA, the CDR3 is TGTGCCTGGAGTGTTAAACTAGCGGGAGTCTCAGATACGCAGTATTTT. Translation gives CAWSVKLAGVSDTQYF.

The chain carries TRBV4-1 and TRBJ2-1, with 7 bases fitting TRBD1. This CDR3 has 16 amino acids. The V and J ends lost 3 bases and 12 bases, in that order; junction bases with no gene match: 17. Germline V gene sequence: CDR1 MGHRA, CDR2 YSYEKL. CDR3 protein: CASSHKMTGTRFVQFF. The CDR3 bases are TGCGCCAGCAGCCACAAAATGACAGGGACCCGTTTTGTGCAGTTCTTC.

The genes are TRBV6-5 and TRBJ1-2; 10 nucleotides match TRBD1. The ends lost 6 bases at V and 6 bases at J; junction bases unmatched: 7. The CDR3 runs 14 residues. The germline CDR1 and CDR2 sequences are MNHEY and SVGAGI. The CDR3 is CASSQRTGGDGYTF. CDR3 bases: TGTGCCAGCAGCCAGCGGACAGGGGGTGATGGCTACACCTTC.

The rearrangement links TRBV6-5 to TRBJ2-1; 12 positions agree with TRBD2. V was pared by 6 bases and J by 4 bases, with 4 bases of the junction left unmatched. The CDR3 is made up of 15 amino acids. Germline CDR1 is MNHEY and CDR2 is SVGAGI. For the CDR3, the DNA is TGTGCCAGCAGCCGACTAGCGGGAGAGTACAATGAGCAGTTCTTC. Translated: CASSRLAGEYNEQFF.

This clone appeared a few times. The V call is TRBV25-1, the J call TRBJ1-6; D gene uncertain. This CDR3 is built from 14 residues. V was trimmed by 8 bases and J by 0 bases, leaving 8 bases between them. CDR1 is MGHDK and CDR2 is SYGVNS in the germline V gene. Here the CDR3 DNA reads TGTGCCAGCTCTAGTCTCTCCTATAATTCACCCCTCCACTTT. As protein: CASSSLSYNSPLHF.

The V and J genes are TRBV4-1 and TRBJ2-3, with 9 bases lining up with TRBD2. Germline V gene data show CDR1 as MGHRA and CDR2 as YSYEKL. J gave up 5 bases and V 5 bases, and 20 bases lay outside the gene matches. The CDR3 loop spans 19 amino acids. This chain's CDR3 is CASSGGTLASGMGVDTQYF. The CDR3, as DNA: TGCGCCAGCAGCGGGGGGACCTTGGCTAGCGGGATGGGCGTAGATACGCAGTATTTT.

The chain is built from TRBV7-3 and TRBJ2-1; 14 positions match TRBD2. The CDR3 covers 17 residues. Germline trimming cut 0 bases from V and 6 bases from J; bases unmatched to any gene: 4. In germline, CDR1 is SGHTA, CDR2 FQGTGA. CDR3 in amino acids: CASSLTQGLAGGNEQFF. The DNA of the CDR3 is TGTGCCAGCAGCTTAACCCAAGGACTAGCGGGAGGCAATGAGCAGTTCTTC.

This clone was picked up a small number of times. The gene calls are TRBV19 and TRBJ2-7, with 15 positions matching TRBD2. The V gene end was trimmed by 4 bases and the J gene end by 3 bases; junction bases not matched to a gene: 4. Germline CDR1 is LNHDA and CDR2 is SQIVND (reference sequence). The CDR3 loop spans 16 amino acids. The CDR3 DNA reads TGTGCCAGTAGTAAACCGGGACTAGCGGGAGGCTACGAGCAGTACTTC. Residues: CASSKPGLAGGYEQYF.

The chain recombines TRBV27 with TRBJ1-6; 9 bases align to TRBD1. Per germline, CDR1 MNHEY and CDR2 SMNVEV (reference sequence). J lost 4 bases, V lost 6 bases, and 10 bases had no gene match. The CDR3 runs to 17 residues. The CDR3 loop reads CASSKTGTGLYNSPLHF. In DNA form, the CDR3 reads TGTGCCAGCAGCAAAACCGGGACAGGGCTTTATAATTCACCCCTCCACTTT.

The chain has TRBV6-2 or TRBV6-3 and TRBJ2-7; D may be TRBD2 (6 bases). The CDR3 loop spans 14 amino acids. Per the germline V gene, CDR1 is MNHEY and CDR2 is SVGEGT. The ends were cut back, 6 bases at V and 3 bases at J, with 15 bases in the middle. The CDR3 spells CASSRRDSGYEQYF. CDR3 nucleotides: TGTGCCAGCAGCCGGCGGGATAGCGGCTACGAGCAGTACTTC.

This rearrangement joins TRBV5-1 to TRBJ2-7, with 9 positions matching TRBD2. Germline CDR1 reads SGHRS; CDR2 reads YFSETQ. The CDR3 loop spans 17 amino acids. V lost 4 bases, J lost 2 bases, and 13 bases stayed unmatched. CDR3 protein: CASSAEPLAGRAYEQYF. CDR3 in DNA: TGCGCCAGCAGCGCGGAACCTCTAGCGGGGCGAGCCTACGAGCAGTACTTC.

This chain links TRBV28 with TRBJ2-5, with 7 nucleotides matching TRBD2. This CDR3 comprises 15 residues. Germline assignment: CDR1 MDHEN and CDR2 SYDVKM. Trimming cost V 1 base and J 1 base; bases outside gene matches: 3. The CDR3 loop is CASSLYSSGQETQYF. CDR3 nucleotide sequence: TGTGCCAGCAGTTTATATTCTAGCGGCCAAGAGACCCAGTACTTC.

The genes are TRBV6-5 and TRBJ1-4; 7 bases are a match to TRBD1. Germline V lookup: CDR1 MNHEY, CDR2 SVGAGI. The CDR3 totals 15 residues. Trimming at V came to 7 bases and at J to 8 bases, leaving 13 bases not matched to a gene. As DNA, the CDR3 is TGTGCCAGCACCACAGGGAGGACAGGCTGGGAAAAACTGTTTTTT. This encodes CASTTGRTGWEKLFF.

CDR3 amino acids: CASSFGAGAPGDTQYF. CDR3 DNA sequence: TGTGCCAGCAGCTTTGGCGCGGGAGCCCCTGGGGATACGCAGTATTTT. The gene calls are TRBV5-6 and TRBJ2-3; 7 nucleotides agree with TRBD2. Looked up from germline, CDR1 is SGHDT and CDR2 is YYEEEE. The CDR3 runs to 16 residues. The J segment lost 6 bases and the V segment lost 2 bases, leaving 12 bases of the junction unmatched.

This clone has more than one count but fewer than ten. J is TRBJ1-2 and V is TRBV10-3; 8 positions match TRBD1. CDR1 ENHRY and CDR2 SYGVKD come from the germline V gene. With 8 bases clipped from V and 8 bases from J, the junction kept 16 bases outside the gene matches. The CDR3 sequence is 15 residues long. In nucleotides, the CDR3 is TGTGCCATCGGCCTAAAGACAGGGGAGACGCGAGGCTACACCTTC. Its protein is CAIGLKTGETRGYTF.

The chain recombines TRBV6-1 with TRBJ1-5; D not certain. Germline V lookup: CDR1 MNHNS, CDR2 SASEGT. V was pared by 6 bases and J by 0 bases, with 21 bases between. This CDR3 contains 18 residues. In nucleotides, the CDR3 is TGTGCCAGCAGCGAACCGGGTCTTACTTATTATAGCAATCAGCCCCAGCATTTT. It translates to CASSEPGLTYYSNQPQHF.